This TCR beta chain was sequenced in a study of blood T cell repertoires in COVID-19. Overall study: Samples of COVID-19 (acute and convalescent) were obtained from the United States, Italy and Spain. Sample material is recorded as cDNA or gDNA derived from T cells, B-cell-depleted T cells, or PBMCs.

V gave up 0 bases and J gave up 9 bases; unmatched junction bases: 6. This CDR3 has 15 amino acids. Germline CDR1 is SGHKS and CDR2 is YYEKEE (reference sequence). In the authors' workflow: Amplification of reference gene primers provided the estimated nucleated cell counts. Profiled with immunoSEQ multiplex PCR; TCRdb holds only in-frame clones, not every one. That table gives V, J and clone size, and the DNA gave D and trimming. Of approximately 54,000 clones detected, 80% to 90% appear once; the ten largest clones hold 3% to 4.5%. The sample consisted of peripheral blood. V and J are TRBV5-5 and TRBJ1-5; 10 bases map to TRBD1. The sequence was obtained from a man aged 45-60 years with acute or convalescent COVID-19. The CDR3 region is CASSLAGTGEWPQHF. Written as DNA, the CDR3 is TGTGCCAGCAGCTTGGCGGGGACAGGGGAGTGGCCCCAGCATTTT. The whole variable domain, remainder taken from reference TRBV5-5 and TRBJ1-5, is DAGVTQSPTHLIKTRGQQVTLRCSPISGHKSVSWYQQVLGQGPQFIFQYYEKEERGRGNFPDRFSARQFPNYSSELNVNALLLGDSALYLCASSLAGTGEWPQHFGDGTRLSIL.